This T cell receptor (beta chain) was identified in a study of blood T cell repertoires in COVID-19. Study information: PBMCs, B-cell-depleted T cells, or T cells provided the cDNA or gDNA that made up the material.

Notes on this clone: Different DNA sequences within this sample yield the same CDR3.

How the authors handled the data: Reference gene primer amplification gave nucleated cell count estimates. Produced via immunoSEQ multiplex PCR; TCRdb's table is partial and in-frame only. V and J calls plus clone size are reproduced from that table; the DNA served to infer D and trimming. The top ten clones hold about 9% of a sample with approximately 230,000 clones, around 85% of them seen once. V lost 5 bases and J lost 0; bases outside the gene matches: 3. Germline-derived CDR1 and CDR2 are MNHEY and SVGAGI. This CDR3 region has 15 residues. The chain is built from TRBV6-5 and TRBJ1-2; 10 bases map to TRBD1. The TCR was taken from a man older than 75 with acute or convalescent COVID-19. Sequencing was carried out using peripheral blood. This CDR3 reads CASSPGQGANYGYTF. In DNA, the CDR3 is TGTGCCAGCAGTCCCGGACAGGGGGCTAACTATGGCTACACCTTC.